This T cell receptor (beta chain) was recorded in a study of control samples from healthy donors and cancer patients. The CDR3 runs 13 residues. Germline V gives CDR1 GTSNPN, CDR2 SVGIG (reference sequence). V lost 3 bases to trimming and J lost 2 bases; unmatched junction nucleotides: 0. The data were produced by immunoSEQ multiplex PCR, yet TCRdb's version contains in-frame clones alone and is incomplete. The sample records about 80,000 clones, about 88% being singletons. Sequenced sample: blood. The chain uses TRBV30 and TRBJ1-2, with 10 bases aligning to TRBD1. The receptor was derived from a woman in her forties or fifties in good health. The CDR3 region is CAWRDRGNYGYTF. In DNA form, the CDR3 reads TGTGCCTGGAGGGACAGGGGGAACTATGGCTACACCTTC.